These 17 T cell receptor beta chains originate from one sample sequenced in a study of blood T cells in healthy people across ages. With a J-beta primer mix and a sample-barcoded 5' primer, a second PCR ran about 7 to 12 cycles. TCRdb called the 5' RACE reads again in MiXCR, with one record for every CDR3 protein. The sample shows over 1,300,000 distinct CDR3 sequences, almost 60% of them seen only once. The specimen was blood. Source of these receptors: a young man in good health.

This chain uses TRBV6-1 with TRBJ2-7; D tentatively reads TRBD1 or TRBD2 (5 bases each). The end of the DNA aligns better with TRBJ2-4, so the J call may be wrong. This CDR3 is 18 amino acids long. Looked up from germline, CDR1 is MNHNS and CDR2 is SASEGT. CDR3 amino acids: CASSRSWRAGLFGGIQYF. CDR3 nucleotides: TGTGCCAGCAGCCGATCGTGGCGGGCAGGGCTCTTTGGAGGCATTCAGTACTTC.

The CDR3: CATNDLFYNEQFF. In DNA, the CDR3 is TGTGCCACCAACGACCTATTCTACAATGAGCAGTTCTTC. This chain connects TRBV6-2 or TRBV6-3 to TRBJ2-1; D call uncertain. Trimming stripped 10 bases from V and 3 bases from J, with 13 bases between. The germline CDR1 and CDR2 sequences are MNHEY and SVGEGT. This CDR3 has 13 residues.

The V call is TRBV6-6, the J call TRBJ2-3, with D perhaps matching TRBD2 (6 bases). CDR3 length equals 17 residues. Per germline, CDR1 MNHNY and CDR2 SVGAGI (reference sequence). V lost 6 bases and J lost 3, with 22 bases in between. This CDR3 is CASRNHDLAATTDTQYF. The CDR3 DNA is TGTGCCAGCAGGAACCACGACTTAGCGGCGACAACAGATACGCAGTATTTT.

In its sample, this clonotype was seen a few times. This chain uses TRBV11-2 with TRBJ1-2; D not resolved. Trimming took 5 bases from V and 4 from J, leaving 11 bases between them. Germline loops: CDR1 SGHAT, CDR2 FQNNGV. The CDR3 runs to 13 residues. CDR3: CASSQDGFYGYTF. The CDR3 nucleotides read TGTGCCAGCAGCCAAGACGGATTCTATGGCTACACCTTC.

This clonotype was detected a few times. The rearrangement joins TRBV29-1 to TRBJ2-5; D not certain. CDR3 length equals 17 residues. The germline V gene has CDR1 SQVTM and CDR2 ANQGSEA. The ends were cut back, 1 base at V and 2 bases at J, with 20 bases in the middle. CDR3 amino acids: CSVEGIALDHAQETQYF. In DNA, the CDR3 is TGCAGCGTTGAAGGAATTGCTCTAGATCACGCTCAAGAGACCCAGTACTTC.

The CDR3 nucleotides read TGCAGTGCTAGAACCGGACGCCCAACGGGCACAGATACGCAGTATTTT. This translates into CSARTGRPTGTDTQYF. This rearrangement joins TRBV20-1 to TRBJ2-3, with D unclear. Per the germline V gene, CDR1 is DFQATT and CDR2 is SNEGSKA (reference sequence). The CDR3 is 16 residues long. V lost 2 bases to trimming and J lost 1 base, with 16 bases between them.

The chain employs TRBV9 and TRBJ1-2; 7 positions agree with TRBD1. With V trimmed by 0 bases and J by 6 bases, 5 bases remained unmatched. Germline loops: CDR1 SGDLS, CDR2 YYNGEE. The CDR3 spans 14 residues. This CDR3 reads CASSVGQGGHGYTF. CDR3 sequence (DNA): TGTGCCAGCAGCGTAGGACAGGGAGGCCATGGCTACACCTTC. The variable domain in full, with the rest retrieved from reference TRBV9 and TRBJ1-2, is DSGVTQTPKHLITATGQRVTLRCSPRSGDLSVYWYQQSLDQGLQFLIQYYNGEERAKGNILERFSAQQFPDLHSELNLSSLELGDSALYFCASSVGQGGHGYTFGSGTRLTVV.

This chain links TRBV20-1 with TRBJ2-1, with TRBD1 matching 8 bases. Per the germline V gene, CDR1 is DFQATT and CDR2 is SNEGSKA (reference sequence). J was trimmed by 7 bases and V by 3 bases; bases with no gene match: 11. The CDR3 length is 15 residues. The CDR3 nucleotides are TGCAGTGCTAGTCCTCCGGGACAGGCTTTTAATGAGCAGTTCTTC. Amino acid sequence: CSASPPGQAFNEQFF.

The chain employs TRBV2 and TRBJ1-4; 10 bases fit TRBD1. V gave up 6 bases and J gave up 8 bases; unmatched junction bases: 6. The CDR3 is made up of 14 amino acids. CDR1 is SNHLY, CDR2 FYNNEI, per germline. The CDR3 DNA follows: TGTGCCAGCAGGGGGACAGGGGCAGGAGAAAAACTGTTTTTT. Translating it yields CASRGTGAGEKLFF.

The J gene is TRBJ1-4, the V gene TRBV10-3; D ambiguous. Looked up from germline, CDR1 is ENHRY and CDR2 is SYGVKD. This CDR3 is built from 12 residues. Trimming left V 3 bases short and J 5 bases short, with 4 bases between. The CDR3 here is CAISEGNEKLFF. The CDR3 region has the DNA TGTGCCATCAGTGAAGGAAATGAAAAACTGTTTTTT.

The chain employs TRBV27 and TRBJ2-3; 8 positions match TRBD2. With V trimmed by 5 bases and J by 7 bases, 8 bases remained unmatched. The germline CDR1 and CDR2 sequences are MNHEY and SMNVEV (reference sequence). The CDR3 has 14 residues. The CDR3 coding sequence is TGTGCCAGCAGTCTCGCGGCGGGGGGTTATACGCAGTATTTT. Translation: CASSLAAGGYTQYF.

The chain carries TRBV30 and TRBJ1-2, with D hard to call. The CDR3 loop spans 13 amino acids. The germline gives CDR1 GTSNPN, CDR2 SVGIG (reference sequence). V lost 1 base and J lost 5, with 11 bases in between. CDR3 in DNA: TGTGCCTGGAGTGAGACCGATGGATATGGCTACACCTTC. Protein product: CAWSETDGYGYTF.

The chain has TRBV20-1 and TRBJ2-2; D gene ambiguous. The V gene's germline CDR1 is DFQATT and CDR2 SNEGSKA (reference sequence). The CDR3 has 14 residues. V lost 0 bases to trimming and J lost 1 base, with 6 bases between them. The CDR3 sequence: CSARETRNTGELFF. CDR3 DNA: TGCAGTGCTAGAGAAACCAGGAACACCGGGGAGCTGTTTTTT.

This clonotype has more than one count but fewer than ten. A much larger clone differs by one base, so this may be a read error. CDR3 nucleotide sequence: TGTGCCGGCAGTTTGGGCATTCACTACGAGCAGTACTTC. The encoded protein is CAGSLGIHYEQYF. The rearrangement links TRBV28 to TRBJ2-4; D uncertain. The J call may not be correct, given that the DNA end is closer to TRBJ2-7. The germline gives CDR1 MDHEN, CDR2 SYDVKM. CDR3 length equals 13 residues.

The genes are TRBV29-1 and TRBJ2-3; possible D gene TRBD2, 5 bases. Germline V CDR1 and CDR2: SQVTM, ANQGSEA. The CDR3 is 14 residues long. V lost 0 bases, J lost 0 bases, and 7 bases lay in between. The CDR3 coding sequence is TGCAGCGTTGAAGAAGCTAGCAGCACAGATACGCAGTATTTT. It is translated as CSVEEASSTDTQYF.

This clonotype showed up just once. The CDR3 reads CSVEKQSDTQYF. The CDR3 DNA sequence: TGCAGCGTTGAAAAGCAGAGTGATACGCAGTATTTT. The chain employs TRBV29-1 and TRBJ2-3; D is unclear. With 2 bases removed from V and 6 bases from J, the gap between germline ends came to 9 bases. Germline V gene data show CDR1 as SQVTM and CDR2 as ANQGSEA. The length of the CDR3 is 12 residues.

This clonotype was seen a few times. CDR3: CASRILQGVTPGELFF. CDR3 DNA: TGTGCCAGTAGGATCCTACAGGGAGTAACCCCCGGGGAGCTGTTTTTT. This sequence joins TRBV19 and TRBJ2-2; a weak D match, TRBD1 (6 bases). Trimming removed 6 bases from V and 6 bases from J, with 20 bases in between. Germline V gene data show CDR1 as LNHDA and CDR2 as SQIVND (reference sequence). This CDR3 comprises 16 residues.